Below are 27 T cell receptor beta chains sequenced from a single sample in a study of blood T cell repertoires in COVID-19. Profiled with immunoSEQ multiplex PCR; TCRdb holds only in-frame clones, not every one. Here the sample spans about 220,000 clones, roughly 85% being singletons. Sequencing input: peripheral blood. Receptor source: a woman in her 70s with COVID-19, enrolled during active disease.

The sample holds a few counts of this clone. The rearrangement uses TRBV15 and TRBJ1-6; D is perhaps TRBD1 (5 bases). This CDR3 is 17 amino acids long. Germline values: CDR1 LNHNV, CDR2 YYDKDF (reference sequence). The V and J ends lost 0 bases and 9 bases respectively, with 18 bases between them. The CDR3 nucleotides read TGTGCCACCAGCAGAGACTTCTTTGTCCAGGGAGGTTCACCCCTCCACTTT. Translating it yields CATSRDFFVQGGSPLHF.

This clone showed up just a few times. The chain uses TRBV6-4 and TRBJ2-1; 8 positions agree with TRBD1. Germline CDR1 reads MRHNA; CDR2 reads SNTAGT. This CDR3 has 15 residues. V lost 5 bases to trimming and J lost 3 bases; unmatched junction nucleotides: 6. The CDR3 loop reads CASSLSGQVYNEQFF. CDR3 nucleotides: TGTGCCAGCAGTCTATCGGGACAGGTCTACAATGAGCAGTTCTTC.

This chain uses TRBV2 with TRBJ1-1; TRBD1 matches at 9 bases. Germline loops: CDR1 SNHLY, CDR2 FYNNEI. V shed 6 bases, J shed 0 bases, and the junction held 5 bases outside the gene matches. The CDR3 has 15 residues. Here the CDR3 reads CASRKGQGMNTEAFF. CDR3 sequence (DNA): TGTGCCAGCAGGAAGGGACAGGGTATGAACACTGAAGCTTTCTTT.

The chain carries TRBV28 and TRBJ2-5; 9 bases match TRBD1. The V gene's germline CDR1 is MDHEN and CDR2 SYDVKM. V shed 6 bases, J shed 5 bases, and the junction held 4 bases outside the gene matches. The CDR3 sequence is 13 residues long. CDR3 sequence: CASRGQGIETQYF. The CDR3, as DNA: TGTGCCAGCAGAGGACAGGGGATCGAGACCCAGTACTTC.

The chain couples TRBV9 to TRBJ2-7; D possibly corresponds to TRBD2 (7 bases). Germline V gene sequence: CDR1 SGDLS, CDR2 YYNGEE. The length of the CDR3 is 15 residues. The V gene lost 3 bases and the J gene lost 0 bases, with 13 bases spanning the gap. The DNA of the CDR3 is TGTGCCAGCAGCGCCGCGGGGGCGAGCTCCTACGAGCAGTACTTC. The encoded protein is CASSAAGASSYEQYF. The whole variable domain, filled in from reference TRBV9 and TRBJ2-7, reads DSGVTQTPKHLITATGQRVTLRCSPRSGDLSVYWYQQSLDQGLQFLIQYYNGEERAKGNILERFSAQQFPDLHSELNLSSLELGDSALYFCASSAAGASSYEQYFGPGTRLTVT.

The chain has TRBV7-2 and TRBJ1-2; 8 nucleotides align to TRBD1. J lost 8 bases, V lost 4 bases, and 15 bases had no gene match. Per germline, CDR1 SGHTA and CDR2 FQGNSA. CDR3 length: 16 amino acids. The chain's CDR3 is CASSSRSSRGRGGYTF. DNA for the CDR3: TGTGCCAGCAGCTCTCGATCGTCCAGGGGGCGGGGCGGCTACACCTTC.

The J gene is TRBJ2-4, the V gene TRBV23-1; D is unclear. TRBV23-1 is sorted into the ORF group, with uncertain function. The CDR3 extends over 18 amino acids. Trimming took 1 base from V and 0 from J, leaving 16 bases between them. CDR3 in amino acids: CASSQFSQFGLAKNIQYF. The DNA of the CDR3 is TGCGCCAGCAGTCAATTTTCGCAATTTGGGCTAGCCAAAAACATTCAGTACTTC.

The V call is TRBV28, the J call TRBJ2-2; D remains unclear. Germline lookup yields CDR1 MDHEN and CDR2 SYDVKM. The V end lost 5 bases, the J end lost 3 bases, and 13 bases lay between the germline ends. This CDR3 spans 15 amino acids. The CDR3 spells CASSLPNTYTGELFF. The CDR3 DNA follows: TGTGCCAGCAGTCTCCCGAACACATACACCGGGGAGCTGTTTTTT.

On this clone: At the DNA level, this CDR3 is encoded by other sequences in the same sample as well. The rearrangement joins TRBV7-2 to TRBJ1-2, with D tentatively TRBD1 (5 bases). Trimming removed 1 base at V and 2 bases at J, with 5 bases between. Germline CDR1 reads SGHTA; CDR2 reads FQGNSA. The CDR3 is made up of 13 amino acids. The CDR3: CASSLGQNYGYTF. The CDR3 coding sequence is TGTGCCAGCAGCTTAGGACAGAACTATGGCTACACCTTC. The complete variable domain, with remaining parts taken from reference TRBV7-2 and TRBJ1-2, reads GAGVSQSPSNKVTEKGKDVELRCDPISGHTALYWYRQSLGQGLEFLIYFQGNSAPDKSGLPSDRFSAERTGGSVSTLTIQRTQQEDSAVYLCASSLGQNYGYTFGSGTRLTVV.

The chain combines TRBV6-2 or TRBV6-3 with TRBJ1-2, with 10 bases aligning to TRBD1. This CDR3 is built from 15 residues. V trimming: 2 bases; J trimming: 4 bases; junction bases outside the gene matches: 4. Germline CDR1 is MNHEY and CDR2 is SVGEGT. The CDR3: CASSYGGQGSYGYTF. The CDR3 bases are TGTGCCAGCAGTTACGGGGGACAGGGGTCCTATGGCTACACCTTC.

This rearrangement joins TRBV9 to TRBJ1-1, with 7 nucleotides matching TRBD1. With 0 bases clipped from V and 4 bases from J, the junction kept 3 bases outside the gene matches. The CDR3 length is 14 residues. Germline-derived CDR1 and CDR2 are SGDLS and YYNGEE. CDR3 in amino acids: CASSVGPGGTEAFF. In nucleotides, the CDR3 is TGTGCCAGCAGCGTAGGACCAGGGGGCACTGAAGCTTTCTTT.

This chain links TRBV5-4 with TRBJ2-7; TRBD1 matches at 7 bases. Germline values: CDR1 SGHNT, CDR2 YYREEE (reference sequence). This CDR3 comprises 14 residues. After removal of 4 bases from V and 0 bases from J, the junction contained 4 bases not matched to a gene. The CDR3 is CASSLGTVSYEQYF. The CDR3 DNA reads TGTGCCAGCAGCCTCGGGACAGTCTCCTACGAGCAGTACTTC.

This rearrangement joins TRBV7-3 to TRBJ2-3; TRBD2 aligns across 9 bases. Germline lookup yields CDR1 SGHTA and CDR2 FQGTGA. The V segment lost 0 bases and the J segment 5 bases; nucleotides outside the gene matches: 6. The CDR3 has 16 residues. The CDR3 region has the DNA TGTGCCAGCAGCTTAACTGTAGCGGGAGATCTAGATACGCAGTATTTT. Translating it yields CASSLTVAGDLDTQYF.

The chain couples TRBV6-2 or TRBV6-3 to TRBJ2-1; 10 positions match TRBD2. The CDR3 totals 17 residues. V lost 1 base, J lost 7 bases, and 10 bases stayed unmatched. Germline V gene data show CDR1 as MNHEY and CDR2 as SVGEGT. The CDR3: CASSYLKSAGGPNEQFF. The CDR3 DNA reads as TGTGCCAGCAGTTACTTAAAATCAGCGGGGGGGCCAAATGAGCAGTTCTTC.

The V and J genes are TRBV18 and TRBJ1-2; 10 positions agree with TRBD1. CDR1 is KGHSH and CDR2 is LQKENI in the germline V gene. Unmatched junction bases numbered 6, after V lost 6 bases and J lost 8 bases. The CDR3 runs 13 residues. The DNA of the CDR3 is TGTGCCAGCTCTCCCGGGACAGGGGAAGGCTACACCTTC. Translation gives CASSPGTGEGYTF.

The V call is TRBV4-1, the J call TRBJ1-2, with 8 bases aligning to TRBD1. The CDR3 length is 17 residues. J lost 8 bases, V lost 3 bases, and 17 bases had no gene match. The germline gives CDR1 MGHRA, CDR2 YSYEKL. The CDR3 nucleotides are TGCGCCAGCAGCCACCCGGGGTCAGGGGGCGCTGACGGGGGCTACACCTTC. This translates into CASSHPGSGGADGGYTF.

This chain uses TRBV6-2 or TRBV6-3 with TRBJ2-7; D is perhaps TRBD1 (6 bases). The CDR3 consists of 16 residues. The germline V gene encodes CDR1 MNHEY and CDR2 SVGEGT. V was pared by 6 bases and J by 2 bases, with 20 bases between. Here the CDR3 reads CASSRSRQARTYEQYF. The CDR3 nucleotides read TGTGCCAGCAGCCGATCGAGACAGGCGAGAACCTACGAGCAGTACTTC.

The V gene is TRBV20-1, the J gene TRBJ1-1; D is ambiguous. CDR3 size: 14 residues. V was shortened by 3 bases and J by 1 base, with 12 bases between the two germline ends. Per the germline V gene, CDR1 is DFQATT and CDR2 is SNEGSKA (reference sequence). CDR3 loop: CSASHIFGNTEAFF. CDR3 bases: TGCAGTGCTAGTCACATATTTGGGAACACTGAAGCTTTCTTT.

The V and J genes are TRBV15 and TRBJ1-2, with D possibly being TRBD1 (5 bases). CDR3 size: 14 residues. Germline V gene sequence: CDR1 LNHNV, CDR2 YYDKDF (reference sequence). The V end lost 1 base, the J end lost 3 bases, and 9 bases lay between the germline ends. This CDR3 is CATSRGGGDYGYTF. The CDR3, as DNA: TGTGCCACCAGCAGAGGAGGAGGGGACTATGGCTACACCTTC.

The chain links TRBV10-3 to TRBJ2-3; 8 nucleotides line up with TRBD1. V lost 6 bases and J lost 4; bases outside the gene matches: 6. Germline CDR1 and CDR2: ENHRY and SYGVKD. The CDR3 covers 14 residues. The DNA for the CDR3 is TGTGCCATCAGACCGGGACAGGACGCAGATACGCAGTATTTT. It is translated as CAIRPGQDADTQYF.

The chain recombines TRBV19 with TRBJ2-5, with 12 bases matching TRBD2. Germline V lookup: CDR1 LNHDA, CDR2 SQIVND (reference sequence). The J segment lost 5 bases and the V segment lost 6 bases, leaving 7 bases of the junction unmatched. This CDR3 spans 15 amino acids. This chain's CDR3 is CASSQMLAGGETQYF. Written as DNA, the CDR3 is TGTGCCAGTAGCCAAATGCTAGCGGGAGGGGAGACCCAGTACTTC.

The rearrangement uses TRBV27 and TRBJ1-6, with a tentative D call TRBD1 (5 bases). Trimming removed 2 bases from V and 7 bases from J, with 15 bases in between. The CDR3 loop spans 16 amino acids. Germline CDR1 and CDR2: MNHEY and SMNVEV (reference sequence). CDR3 sequence: CASSLLPTVPNSPLHF. The CDR3 DNA sequence: TGTGCCAGCAGTTTACTACCGACAGTACCGAATTCACCCCTCCACTTT.

This clone was recorded once. The J gene is TRBJ1-1, the V gene TRBV29-1; TRBD1 matches 7 bases. This CDR3 comprises 13 residues. V lost 8 bases to trimming and J lost 1 base; unmatched junction nucleotides: 7. Germline values: CDR1 SQVTM, CDR2 ANQGSEA. CDR3 region: CSCAQGGNTEAFF. The DNA of the CDR3 is TGCAGCTGCGCTCAGGGGGGGAACACTGAAGCTTTCTTT. Full variable domain (missing parts from reference TRBV29-1 and TRBJ1-1): SAVISQKPSRDICQRGTSLTIQCQVDSQVTMMFWYRQQPGQSLTLIATANQGSEATYESGFVIDKFPISRPNLTFSTLTVSNMSPEDSSIYLCSCAQGGNTEAFFGQGTRLTVV.

The rearrangement uses TRBV2 and TRBJ1-1, with 7 positions matching TRBD1. Germline-derived CDR1 and CDR2 are SNHLY and FYNNEI. The CDR3 runs to 15 residues. J lost 5 bases, V lost 1 base, and 7 bases had no gene match. The CDR3 nucleotides are TGTGCCAGCAGTGAAGAGGGGGCTCGAGGAACTGAAGCTTTCTTT. Translation gives CASSEEGARGTEAFF.

The CDR3 loop reads CASGGGTGNTEAFF. CDR3 bases: TGCGCCAGCGGCGGGGGTACGGGGAACACTGAAGCTTTCTTT. The J gene is TRBJ1-1, the V gene TRBV5-1; TRBD1 might be the D (5 bases). The CDR3 has 14 residues. Looked up from germline, CDR1 is SGHRS and CDR2 is YFSETQ. Trimming took 7 bases from V and 1 from J, leaving 14 bases between them.

V gene TRBV5-5 combines with J gene TRBJ1-1; tentative D call: TRBD1 (6 bases). Germline V gene lookup returns CDR1 SGHKS and CDR2 YYEKEE (reference sequence). The V gene lost 4 bases and the J gene lost 5 bases, with 18 bases spanning the gap. The CDR3 sequence is 15 residues long. The CDR3 region is CASSNRGGARTEAFF. DNA for the CDR3: TGTGCCAGCAGCAACCGAGGGGGGGCGAGGACTGAAGCTTTCTTT.

J is TRBJ1-5 and V is TRBV29-1; 8 bases map to TRBD1. The CDR3 runs 15 residues. In germline, CDR1 is SQVTM, CDR2 ANQGSEA. V lost 5 bases, J lost 2 bases, and 8 bases stayed unmatched. The CDR3 DNA is TGCAGCGTTAGGACAGGGATGAATGGCAATCAGCCCCAGCATTTT. Protein sequence: CSVRTGMNGNQPQHF.